The entry that follows covers one T cell receptor beta chain sequence. This sample is part of a study of T cell responses to AZD1222 COVID-19 vaccine. With V trimmed by 4 bases and J by 0 bases, 3 bases remained unmatched. The length of the CDR3 is 15 residues. CDR1 and CDR2 (germline): SGHTS, YDEGEE. Sequencing was performed with immunoSEQ multiplex PCR; in TCRdb, only in-frame clones are kept and a portion is missing. Of approximately 180,000 clones in the sample, roughly nine tenths were seen once. The V and J genes are TRBV5-8 and TRBJ2-2; 7 nucleotides line up with TRBD1. The sequence was collected from an adult in good health. Sequences were derived from peripheral blood, sampled on day 0 of AZD1222 vaccination. CDR3 in DNA: TGTGCCAGCAGCCCCAGGGGGACGAACACCGGGGAGCTGTTTTTT. Encoded protein: CASSPRGTNTGELFF.